The 26 T cell receptor beta chains given below trace back to one sample, sequenced in a study of blood T cell repertoires in COVID-19. TCRdb's copy holds only in-frame clones and misses some; the assay was immunoSEQ multiplex PCR. The table lists 250,000 or so clones, roughly 90% of them singletons. The sequencing input was peripheral blood. The receptors shown here come from a woman under 40 with active or convalescent COVID-19.

The V call is TRBV5-1, the J call TRBJ2-2; TRBD2 matches 8 bases. In germline, CDR1 is SGHRS, CDR2 YFSETQ. V lost 2 bases, J lost 4 bases, and 10 bases stayed unmatched. The CDR3 length is 17 residues. DNA of the CDR3: TGCGCCAGCAGCTTTGGTTTAGCGGGGAAGACCACCGGGGAGCTGTTTTTT. Translated, it gives CASSFGLAGKTTGELFF.

The J gene is TRBJ2-7, the V gene TRBV6-5; the D gene is possibly TRBD1 (6 bases). V was shortened by 11 bases and J by 5 bases, with 19 bases between the two germline ends. Germline CDR1 reads MNHEY; CDR2 reads SVGAGI. The CDR3 length is 13 residues. CDR3 in DNA: TGTGCCTCCCTGACAGGATTGGGAAACGAGCAGTACTTC. Protein sequence: CASLTGLGNEQYF.

The J gene is TRBJ2-2, the V gene TRBV27; 8 bases fit TRBD2. CDR3 length: 17 amino acids. The germline V gene has CDR1 MNHEY and CDR2 SMNVEV (reference sequence). J lost 3 bases, V lost 5 bases, and 11 bases had no gene match. CDR3 sequence reads: CASSGTRRRGDTGELFF. The CDR3, as DNA: TGTGCCAGCAGTGGGACTAGGAGACGCGGGGACACCGGGGAGCTGTTTTTT.

The chain joins TRBV12-3 or TRBV12-4 to TRBJ2-7; TRBD2 is a possible D gene (6 bases). The V and J ends lost 8 bases and 5 bases respectively, with 16 bases between them. CDR3 size: 13 residues. As DNA, the CDR3 is TGTGCCAGCTGGAGGGCTGGAATCCACGAGCAGTACTTC. Amino acid sequence: CASWRAGIHEQYF.

DNA for the CDR3: TGTGCCAGCAGTTCCGGAGGTATTCAAAACACCATATATTTT. Translation: CASSSGGIQNTIYF. V and J are TRBV28 and TRBJ1-3; the D is unclear. The germline CDR1 and CDR2 sequences are MDHEN and SYDVKM. Trimming took off 4 bases at V and 6 bases at J, with 13 bases between the two ends. CDR3 size: 14 residues. Combining the CDR3 with reference TRBV28 and TRBJ1-3 gives the whole variable domain DVKVTQSSRYLVKRTGEKVFLECVQDMDHENMFWYRQDPGLGLRLIYFSYDVKMKEKGDIPEGYSVSREKKERFSLILESASTNQTSMYLCASSSGGIQNTIYFGEGSWLTVV.

This chain links TRBV11-2 with TRBJ1-6; D is unclear. From germline, CDR1 is SGHAT and CDR2 FQNNGV. The CDR3 covers 14 residues. Trimming removed 1 base at V and 5 bases at J, with 6 bases between. The CDR3 DNA reads TGTGCCAGCAGCTTAGGGCCAGATAATTCACCCCTCCACTTT. Translated, it gives CASSLGPDNSPLHF.

The genes are TRBV6-5 and TRBJ1-5; TRBD1 matches 11 bases. In germline, CDR1 is MNHEY, CDR2 SVGAGI. The CDR3 spans 15 residues. V was pared by 5 bases and J by 7 bases, with 7 bases of the junction left unmatched. The CDR3 DNA reads TGTGCCAGCAGTCCCGGACAGGGGGCCCGCCAGCCCCAGCATTTT. Protein: CASSPGQGARQPQHF.

V gene TRBV7-8 combines with J gene TRBJ1-5; no firm D call. The CDR3 totals 19 residues. Germline CDR1 reads SGHVS; CDR2 reads FQNEAQ. V lost 2 bases, J lost 1 base, and 21 bases lay in between. CDR3 DNA: TGTGCCAGCAGCTTAATTTCGGGAGCACGGGGTTTCAGCAATCAGCCCCAGCATTTT. Translated, it gives CASSLISGARGFSNQPQHF.

The chain links TRBV28 to TRBJ2-3; a possible D gene is TRBD2 (6 bases). This CDR3 has 15 residues. The germline gives CDR1 MDHEN, CDR2 SYDVKM. V lost 5 bases and J 4 bases, leaving 16 bases between the germline ends. CDR3: CASSHHGTGADTQYF. The CDR3 DNA reads as TGTGCCAGCAGTCACCATGGGACTGGGGCAGATACGCAGTATTTT.

The chain combines TRBV19 with TRBJ2-7; 8 bases align to TRBD2. Germline values: CDR1 LNHDA, CDR2 SQIVND (reference sequence). CDR3 length equals 14 residues. Trimming took 3 bases from V and 2 from J; bases not matched to a gene: 3. CDR3 bases: TGTGCCAGTAGTATGGTAGCGGGGACCTACGAGCAGTACTTC. Protein: CASSMVAGTYEQYF.

This chain joins TRBV18 and TRBJ2-3; the D gene is possibly TRBD2 (5 bases). CDR3 length: 16 residues. The germline V gene encodes CDR1 KGHSH and CDR2 LQKENI. V was trimmed by 0 bases and J by 2 bases, leaving 12 bases between them. CDR3 DNA: TGTGCCAGCTCACCACCGGGTAGCGTGAACACAGATACGCAGTATTTT. This encodes CASSPPGSVNTDTQYF.

In its sample, this clone was seen a few times. This chain joins TRBV27 and TRBJ1-1; 8 bases align to TRBD1. J was trimmed by 6 bases and V by 5 bases; bases with no gene match: 11. The CDR3 is made up of 15 amino acids. Germline-derived CDR1 and CDR2 are MNHEY and SMNVEV (reference sequence). The CDR3 DNA reads as TGTGCCAGCAGTCTTAGACAGGGGACTACCTCTGAAGCTTTCTTT. This sequence encodes CASSLRQGTTSEAFF.

The genes are TRBV24-1 and TRBJ1-5, with TRBD1 as a possible D gene (6 bases). V was shortened by 5 bases and J by 5 bases, with 15 bases between the two germline ends. Germline V gene sequence: CDR1 KGHDR, CDR2 SFDVKD. This CDR3 is 15 amino acids long. Here the CDR3 reads CATSGSRDTDQPQHF. The CDR3 DNA reads TGTGCCACCAGTGGGTCCCGGGACACTGATCAGCCCCAGCATTTT.

This clone was detected a few times. This chain uses TRBV5-1 with TRBJ1-5; TRBD1 is a possible D gene (5 bases). Trimming removed 5 bases at V and 7 bases at J, with 13 bases between. Germline V lookup: CDR1 SGHRS, CDR2 YFSETQ. This CDR3 is built from 13 residues. This chain's CDR3 is CASRRQKLQPQHF. DNA for the CDR3: TGCGCCAGCAGAAGACAGAAACTACAGCCCCAGCATTTT. Full variable domain (outside the CDR3, taken from reference TRBV5-1 and TRBJ1-5): KAGVTQTPRYLIKTRGQQVTLSCSPISGHRSVSWYQQTPGQGLQFLFEYFSETQRNKGNFPGRFSGRQFSNSRSEMNVSTLELGDSALYLCASRRQKLQPQHFGDGTRLSIL.

This rearrangement joins TRBV6-4 to TRBJ2-1; 8 bases line up with TRBD1. The CDR3 covers 12 residues. The junction had 4 bases not matched to a gene; V was cut back by 8 bases and J by 7 bases. Germline CDR1 and CDR2: MRHNA and SNTAGT. The CDR3 here is CASGQGGNEQFF. The DNA for the CDR3 is TGTGCCAGCGGACAGGGTGGGAATGAGCAGTTCTTC.

The rearrangement links TRBV30 to TRBJ1-1; D possibly corresponds to TRBD1 (6 bases). With 3 bases removed from V and 1 base from J, the gap between germline ends came to 9 bases. The germline CDR1 and CDR2 sequences are GTSNPN and SVGIG (reference sequence). The CDR3 loop spans 13 amino acids. The CDR3 bases are TGTGCCTGGAGGACGACAGGGAACACTGAAGCTTTCTTT. This codes for CAWRTTGNTEAFF.

This sequence joins TRBV6-2 or TRBV6-3 and TRBJ1-1, with 7 nucleotides matching TRBD1. CDR1 is MNHEY and CDR2 is SVGEGT in the germline V gene. The CDR3 is 14 amino acids. The ends lost 6 bases at V and 11 bases at J; junction bases unmatched: 15. The CDR3 sequence is CASSRIRGGVLAFF. Written as DNA, the CDR3 is TGTGCCAGCAGCCGCATCCGAGGGGGCGTATTGGCTTTCTTT.

This clone was observed a single time. The genes are TRBV28 and TRBJ2-7; D is ambiguous. Germline lookup yields CDR1 MDHEN and CDR2 SYDVKM. This CDR3 contains 13 residues. Trimming cost V 2 bases and J 5 bases, with 10 bases left between them. In nucleotides, the CDR3 is TGTGCCAGCAGTTTACAGTCCGTGAACGAGCAGTACTTC. This translates into CASSLQSVNEQYF.

The chain couples TRBV1 to TRBJ2-7; the listed D gene, TRBD1, was not tested against the DNA. TRBV1 is a pseudogene. The length of the CDR3 is 14 residues. The CDR3: CTSSRTGSFYEQYF. As DNA, the CDR3 is TGCACCAGCAGCCGGACAGGGAGCTTCTACGAGCAGTACTTC.

The V call is TRBV18, the J call TRBJ1-5; 8 bases are shared with TRBD1. This CDR3 is 15 amino acids long. The germline gives CDR1 KGHSH, CDR2 LQKENI. After removal of 4 bases from V and 3 bases from J, the junction contained 5 bases not matched to a gene. CDR3 nucleotide sequence: TGTGCCAGCTCACTCGGACAGGGTGACAATCAGCCCCAGCATTTT. Translation gives CASSLGQGDNQPQHF. The full variable domain, its missing parts supplied by reference TRBV18 and TRBJ1-5, is NAGVMQNPRHLVRRRGQEARLRCSPMKGHSHVYWYRQLPEEGLKFMVYLQKENIIDESGMPKERFSAEFPKEGPSILRIQQVVRGDSAAYFCASSLGQGDNQPQHFGDGTRLSIL.

This chain connects TRBV10-1 to TRBJ2-3; TRBD1 is a possible D gene (6 bases). Trimming left V 6 bases short and J 0 bases short, with 10 bases between. The CDR3 is 14 residues long. Germline CDR1 reads WNHNN; CDR2 reads SYGVQD (reference sequence). The CDR3 DNA sequence: TGCGCCAGCAGCCTGGGGGCTAGCACAGATACGCAGTATTTT. It translates to CASSLGASTDTQYF.

V is TRBV20-1 and J is TRBJ2-3, with TRBD1 matching 7 bases. Germline assignment: CDR1 DFQATT and CDR2 SNEGSKA (reference sequence). The CDR3 consists of 15 residues. The V segment lost 3 bases and the J segment 0 bases; nucleotides outside the gene matches: 6. The chain's CDR3 is CSASPDRESTDTQYF. The CDR3 DNA is TGCAGTGCTAGTCCTGACAGGGAGAGCACAGATACGCAGTATTTT.

This clone was counted a few times. This rearrangement joins TRBV28 to TRBJ1-5, with 9 bases fitting TRBD1. V shed 1 base and J 6 bases; nucleotides not matched to a gene: 10. Germline V gene sequence: CDR1 MDHEN, CDR2 SYDVKM. The CDR3 spans 17 residues. The CDR3 sequence: CASSLSGTGMVSQPQHF. DNA for the CDR3: TGTGCCAGCAGTTTATCCGGGACAGGGATGGTTAGTCAGCCCCAGCATTTT. Supplemented by reference TRBV28 and TRBJ1-5, the full variable domain reads DVKVTQSSRYLVKRTGEKVFLECVQDMDHENMFWYRQDPGLGLRLIYFSYDVKMKEKGDIPEGYSVSREKKERFSLILESASTNQTSMYLCASSLSGTGMVSQPQHFGDGTRLSIL.

The V call is TRBV21-1, the J call TRBJ1-6. TRBV21-1 is recorded as a pseudogene. The CDR3 contains 17 residues. The CDR3 DNA follows: TGTGCCAGCAGCATTTTTTTGAATCTAGCCAGGAATTCACCCCTCCACTTT. Residues: CASSIFLNLARNSPLHF.

The rearrangement uses TRBV5-4 and TRBJ1-1; 7 bases are shared with TRBD1. Germline trimming cut 2 bases from V and 7 bases from J; bases unmatched to any gene: 11. Germline lookup yields CDR1 SGHNT and CDR2 YYREEE (reference sequence). The CDR3 is 15 residues long. The CDR3 here is CASSLGYRGLGEAFF. The CDR3 DNA is TGTGCCAGCAGCTTAGGGTACAGGGGTTTAGGTGAAGCTTTCTTT.

A remark on this clone: The same CDR3 also results from other DNA sequences found in this sample. The CDR3: CASSLGGSTDTQYF. The CDR3 bases are TGTGCCAGCAGTTTGGGGGGTAGCACAGATACGCAGTATTTT. This chain uses TRBV28 with TRBJ2-3; perhaps TRBD2 as D (6 bases). The CDR3 is made up of 14 amino acids. Trimming left V 3 bases short and J 0 bases short, with 7 bases between. Germline V gene lookup returns CDR1 MDHEN and CDR2 SYDVKM.